The T cell receptor beta chain described here comes from a study of human T cells and chemical hapten exposure. Background on the study: Per-sample TCR yield variation was attributed mainly to small pooled library volume differences. Findings and limits, study-wide: DPC sensitization produced no change in TCRs with frequency above 1 in 1000.

Indicated time point: patch test 2, 6 weeks after DPC sensitization. Specified treatment: therapeutic diphenylcyclopropenone sensitization with weekly scalp DPC. Donation of samples came from alopecia patients who were 18 to 70 years old and suitable for DPC. Each CDR3 protein gets one entry after TCRdb re-called the RACE reads with MiXCR. Altogether 100,000 or so distinct CDR3 sequences are present, 9% to 9.5% being singletons, with the ten largest covering just over 2%. V was cut by 2 bases and J by 7 bases, with 11 bases left in between. Germline CDR1 and CDR2: MDHEN and SYDVKM. The CDR3 extends over 14 amino acids. In regard to this clonotype: Its antigen is still unknown.

The sequence was obtained from a woman in her 40s with alopecia areata. Some clones in this sample may be carry-over from other donors' samples. The sequencing here drew on whole blood, taken in connection with sensitization to the hapten diphenylcyclopropenone (DPC). The chain carries TRBV28 and TRBJ2-2; no reliable D call. CDR3 nucleotide sequence: TGTGCCAGCAGTTTACCACGGACGGTCGGGGAGCTGTTTTTT. The encoded protein is CASSLPRTVGELFF.